This TCR beta chain was captured in a study of radiotherapy plus CTLA-4 blockade in lung cancer. Whole-study findings and limits: Reportedly, early blood T cell clone dynamics best predicted response, with interferon-beta.

CDR3 size: 15 residues. The germline V and J ends were trimmed by 2 bases and 3 bases, with 11 bases remaining between them. Per the germline V gene, CDR1 is MNHNY and CDR2 is SVGAGI (reference sequence). The assay was immunoSEQ multiplex PCR, and TCRdb's table has in-frame clones only and misses some. The top ten hold about a quarter of the sample, which has approximately 94,000 clones, roughly 80% seen once. On this clone itself: Its antigen is currently unknown.

This chain connects TRBV6-6 to TRBJ1-3; D unresolved. Source: peripheral blood, taken from a patient treated with radiotherapy plus ipilimumab. The sequence was collected from a human donor with non-small cell lung cancer that progressed on radiotherapy plus ipilimumab. CDR3 nucleotides: TGTGCCAGCAGTTACGGCGGGTCGGGTGGAAACACCATATATTTT. Its protein product is CASSYGGSGGNTIYF.